Following are 2 T cell receptor beta chains from one sample sequenced in a study of memory CD4+ T cells and cytomegalovirus serostatus. The sort gate was single viable CD3+CD4+CD8-CD45RO+ cells for memory CD4+ T cells. TCRdb's table, derived via immunoSEQ multiplex PCR, lists solely in-frame clones and lacks some. The table lists 60,000 or so clones, approximately 81% of them singletons, with about 0.5% in the top ten. The sequencing input was memory CD4+ T cells from blood. These receptors all stem from an adult in good health and CMV-seronegative. Some clones in this sample may be carry-over from other donors' samples.

This CDR3 reads CASRGRGLAGGRQETQYF. CDR3 bases: TGTGCCAGCAGGGGAAGGGGACTAGCGGGAGGAAGACAAGAGACCCAGTACTTC. The chain combines TRBV2 with TRBJ2-5, with 15 bases aligning to TRBD2. This CDR3 has 18 amino acids. CDR1 and CDR2 from the germline V gene are SNHLY and FYNNEI. J was trimmed by 2 bases and V by 6 bases; bases with no gene match: 10.

The chain uses TRBV15 and TRBJ2-3; D gene unclear. Germline-derived CDR1 and CDR2 are LNHNV and YYDKDF (reference sequence). The CDR3 totals 17 residues. Trimming shortened V by 2 bases and J by 0 bases, and 15 bases separated the two germline ends. The CDR3 DNA follows: TGTGCCACCAGCAGATTGACGACCGCCCTTAGCACAGATACGCAGTATTTT. It translates to CATSRLTTALSTDTQYF. Looking up the rest from reference TRBV15 and TRBJ2-3 gives the full variable domain: DAMVIQNPRYQVTQFGKPVTLSCSQTLNHNVMYWYQQKSSQAPKLLFHYYDKDFNNEADTPDNFQSRRPNTSFCFLDIRSPGLGDTAMYLCATSRLTTALSTDTQYFGPGTRLTVL.